This T cell receptor (beta chain) is from a study of blood T cell repertoires in COVID-19. About the research overall: The study drew acute and convalescent COVID-19 samples from the United States, Italy and Spain. Sample material is recorded as cDNA or gDNA derived from T cells, B-cell-depleted T cells, or PBMCs.

Original handling: Estimated nucleated cell counts came from reference gene primer amplification. Clones were read by immunoSEQ multiplex PCR, and TCRdb kept only the in-frame ones, dropping some. V and J calls and clone size are given by that table; D and trimming were obtained from the DNA. The sample includes roughly 300,000 clones, around four fifths seen only once; the top ten take approximately 9%. Germline CDR1 reads SGHRS; CDR2 reads YFSETQ. The CDR3 is made up of 13 amino acids. Trimming took 5 bases from V and 6 from J, leaving 11 bases between them. This chain joins TRBV5-1 and TRBJ2-2; tentative D call: TRBD1 (5 bases). Specimen: peripheral blood. This TCR was recovered from a woman between 50 and 59 years old who had recovered from COVID-19. As DNA, the CDR3 is TGCGCCAGCAGTTCCCTAGGGGCCGGGGAGCTGTTTTTT. Translation gives CASSSLGAGELFF.